Listed here are 23 T cell receptor beta chains from one sample, sequenced in a study of T cells in narcolepsy. The data were produced by immunoSEQ multiplex PCR, yet TCRdb's version contains in-frame clones alone and is incomplete. Of approximately 31,000 clones in the sample, around 80% were seen once. The sample was CD45RA- memory CD4+ T cells from PBMCs. The receptors here all came from a human donor with narcolepsy.

The rearrangement uses TRBV28 and TRBJ2-7; TRBD1 aligns across 7 bases. The CDR3 spans 16 residues. CDR1 and CDR2 from the germline V gene are MDHEN and SYDVKM. The V and J ends lost 7 bases and 3 bases, in that order; junction bases with no gene match: 15. The CDR3 DNA is TGTGCCAGCATCCCCCAGAGACAGGGTCGAAGCTACGAGCAGTACTTC. Encoded protein: CASIPQRQGRSYEQYF.

This chain joins TRBV6-4 and TRBJ1-1; D remains ambiguous. CDR1 MRHNA and CDR2 SNTAGT come from the germline V gene. CDR3 size: 13 residues. Trimming pared 4 bases from V and 1 base from J, leaving 7 bases between. The CDR3, as DNA: TGTGCCAGCAGTGTAGGATCGAACACTGAAGCTTTCTTT. As protein: CASSVGSNTEAFF.

J is TRBJ1-1 and V is TRBV30; unclear D gene. The length of the CDR3 is 13 residues. Germline-derived CDR1 and CDR2 are GTSNPN and SVGIG (reference sequence). V gave up 0 bases and J gave up 1 base, with 6 bases separating them. This CDR3 reads CAWSVKGNTEAFF. The CDR3 bases are TGTGCCTGGAGTGTAAAGGGGAACACTGAAGCTTTCTTT. Combining the CDR3 with reference TRBV30 and TRBJ1-1 gives the whole variable domain SQTIHQWPATLVQPVGSPLSLECTVEGTSNPNLYWYRQAAGRGLQLLFYSVGIGQISSEVPQNLSASRPQDRQFILSSKKLLLSDSGFYLCAWSVKGNTEAFFGQGTRLTVV.

This clone was observed once. The chain links TRBV6-5 to TRBJ1-6; no clear D. Germline loops: CDR1 MNHEY, CDR2 SVGAGI. This CDR3 spans 16 amino acids. V lost 2 bases and J lost 2, with 10 bases in between. The CDR3 loop reads CASSYSNLPYNSPLHF. The CDR3 bases are TGTGCCAGCAGTTACAGTAATCTCCCCTATAATTCACCCCTCCACTTT.

By share, this clone ranks as medium-sized. The chain recombines TRBV4-1 with TRBJ2-7, with D uncertain. The germline V gene encodes CDR1 MGHRA and CDR2 YSYEKL. The CDR3 has 13 amino acids. The ends were cut back, 4 bases at V and 0 bases at J, with 7 bases in the middle. DNA for the CDR3: TGCGCCAGCAGCCGCTCGGCCTCCTACGAGCAGTACTTC. Protein sequence: CASSRSASYEQYF.

J is TRBJ2-5 and V is TRBV5-6, with D unclear. This CDR3 region has 14 residues. V was trimmed by 4 bases and J by 4 bases, leaving 14 bases between them. CDR1 SGHDT and CDR2 YYEEEE come from the germline V gene. CDR3 loop: CASSLGEVLETQYF. CDR3 in DNA: TGTGCCAGCAGCCTGGGTGAGGTGCTAGAGACCCAGTACTTC.

The chain couples TRBV2 to TRBJ2-3, with D uncertain. Germline assignment: CDR1 SNHLY and CDR2 FYNNEI. This CDR3 region has 15 residues. V gave up 3 bases and J gave up 0 bases, with 10 bases separating them. CDR3 DNA sequence: TGTGCCAGCAGTGAGACCACCCTCAGCACAGATACGCAGTATTTT. This sequence encodes CASSETTLSTDTQYF.

This clone was seen a single time. The chain has TRBV5-5 and TRBJ2-7, with D perhaps TRBD1 (6 bases). Trimming removed 4 bases from V and 4 bases from J, with 21 bases in between. Germline values: CDR1 SGHKS, CDR2 YYEKEE (reference sequence). The length of the CDR3 is 16 residues. CDR3 in amino acids: CASSPEGDVRLYEQYF. The CDR3 nucleotides read TGTGCCAGCAGCCCAGAGGGGGACGTGAGGTTGTACGAGCAGTACTTC.

J is TRBJ1-5 and V is TRBV6-6, with 7 bases fitting TRBD1. Trimming at V came to 6 bases and at J to 3 bases, leaving 5 bases not matched to a gene. This CDR3 has 14 amino acids. Germline lookup yields CDR1 MNHNY and CDR2 SVGAGI (reference sequence). For the CDR3, the DNA is TGTGCCAGCAGATCGACAGGGCCCAATCAGCCCCAGCATTTT. This sequence encodes CASRSTGPNQPQHF.

The genes are TRBV5-1 and TRBJ2-7, with 8 bases lining up with TRBD1. The germline V gene encodes CDR1 SGHRS and CDR2 YFSETQ. Losses at the gene ends were 3 bases for V and 2 bases for J; bases not matched to a gene: 4. The CDR3 runs 14 residues. The chain's CDR3 is CASSSPGQAYEQYF. In nucleotides, the CDR3 is TGCGCCAGCAGCTCCCCGGGACAGGCCTACGAGCAGTACTTC.

The chain combines TRBV6-1 with TRBJ1-1; perhaps TRBD1 as D (6 bases). The germline V and J ends were trimmed by 5 bases and 4 bases, with 14 bases remaining between them. The CDR3 runs to 14 residues. Per germline, CDR1 MNHNS and CDR2 SASEGT. The CDR3 bases are TGTGCCAGCAGTCTCGGGACACGGGGCACTGAAGCTTTCTTT. Its protein product is CASSLGTRGTEAFF.

The rearrangement joins TRBV9 to TRBJ2-1; perhaps TRBD2 as D (5 bases). This CDR3 has 19 residues. The germline V gene encodes CDR1 SGDLS and CDR2 YYNGEE. V was shortened by 0 bases and J by 5 bases, with 24 bases between the two germline ends. The CDR3 DNA is TGTGCCAGCAGCGTAGCTTCAGGAGGCCGGGCACTAGGTAACAATGAGCAGTTCTTC. Residues: CASSVASGGRALGNNEQFF.

This sequence joins TRBV5-1 and TRBJ1-3; the D gene is possibly TRBD1 (5 bases). Germline V gene sequence: CDR1 SGHRS, CDR2 YFSETQ. V lost 4 bases, J lost 0 bases, and 17 bases lay in between. The CDR3 sequence is 17 residues long. CDR3 in DNA: TGCGCCAGCAGCCCACGAGAACAGGCCTACTCTGGAAACACCATATATTTT. Amino acid sequence: CASSPREQAYSGNTIYF.

This rearrangement joins TRBV30 to TRBJ2-5; 10 nucleotides line up with TRBD2. V trimming: 7 bases; J trimming: 4 bases; junction bases outside the gene matches: 9. Looked up from germline, CDR1 is GTSNPN and CDR2 is SVGIG (reference sequence). This CDR3 has 14 residues. The CDR3 reads CALAGGSRGETQYF. The CDR3 nucleotides read TGTGCCTTAGCGGGAGGAAGCAGGGGAGAGACCCAGTACTTC.

Notes on this clone: This same CDR3 is encoded by further DNA sequences in the sample. The chain has TRBV9 and TRBJ2-5, with D tentatively TRBD1 (5 bases). The ends were cut back, 3 bases at V and 5 bases at J, with 14 bases in the middle. Germline V gene data show CDR1 as SGDLS and CDR2 as YYNGEE. There are 14 residues in the CDR3. The CDR3 DNA reads as TGTGCCAGCAGCGGACGCCAGGGAAGGGAGACCCAGTACTTC. Its protein is CASSGRQGRETQYF.

The V gene is TRBV19, the J gene TRBJ2-3; TRBD2 aligns across 16 bases. J gave up 4 bases and V 8 bases, and 9 bases lay outside the gene matches. The CDR3 length is 17 residues. Per germline, CDR1 LNHDA and CDR2 SQIVND (reference sequence). CDR3: CASSGTSGGASADTQYF. DNA for the CDR3: TGTGCCAGTTCAGGGACTAGCGGGGGGGCCTCGGCAGATACGCAGTATTTT.

The gene calls are TRBV7-2 and TRBJ2-3; D possibly uses TRBD1 or TRBD2 (5 bases each). CDR3 length: 15 amino acids. Trimming cost V 1 base and J 6 bases, with 14 bases left between them. Germline CDR1 reads SGHTA; CDR2 reads FQGNSA. CDR3 DNA: TGTGCCAGCAGCTTAGATGGGACCTTAGGGGATACGCAGTATTTT. Its protein product is CASSLDGTLGDTQYF.

The V gene is TRBV2, the J gene TRBJ1-1, with a tentative D call TRBD1 (6 bases). Trimming cost V 7 bases and J 8 bases, with 20 bases left between them. This CDR3 is 14 amino acids long. Germline V lookup: CDR1 SNHLY, CDR2 FYNNEI. CDR3 amino acids: CASNSAGEVGEAFF. The CDR3 DNA follows: TGTGCCAGCAATTCGGCAGGGGAAGTCGGAGAAGCTTTCTTT.

The chain is built from TRBV30 and TRBJ1-4; no definite D call. CDR3 length: 11 residues. With 0 bases removed from V and 8 bases from J, the gap between germline ends came to 4 bases. Germline V CDR1 and CDR2: GTSNPN, SVGIG (reference sequence). As DNA, the CDR3 is TGTGCCTGGAGTGTAAAGGAAAAACTGTTTTTT. Amino acids: CAWSVKEKLFF. The whole variable domain, filled in from reference TRBV30 and TRBJ1-4, reads SQTIHQWPATLVQPVGSPLSLECTVEGTSNPNLYWYRQAAGRGLQLLFYSVGIGQISSEVPQNLSASRPQDRQFILSSKKLLLSDSGFYLCAWSVKEKLFFGSGTQLSVL.

This clone was picked up a small number of times. The chain couples TRBV5-1 to TRBJ2-7; D uncertain. This CDR3 spans 15 amino acids. Germline V lookup: CDR1 SGHRS, CDR2 YFSETQ. Trimming shortened V by 0 bases and J by 0 bases, and 10 bases separated the two germline ends. The CDR3 spells CASSLEMASSYEQYF. The DNA for the CDR3 is TGCGCCAGCAGCTTGGAAATGGCTAGCTCCTACGAGCAGTACTTC. Combining the CDR3 with reference TRBV5-1 and TRBJ2-7 gives the whole variable domain KAGVTQTPRYLIKTRGQQVTLSCSPISGHRSVSWYQQTPGQGLQFLFEYFSETQRNKGNFPGRFSGRQFSNSRSEMNVSTLELGDSALYLCASSLEMASSYEQYFGPGTRLTVT.

This rearrangement joins TRBV6-1 to TRBJ2-7, with a tentative D call TRBD1 (6 bases). Germline V gene data show CDR1 as MNHNS and CDR2 as SASEGT. Trimming took 7 bases from V and 7 from J, leaving 14 bases between them. The CDR3 sequence is 12 residues long. Written as DNA, the CDR3 is TGTGCCAGCAAAGAGGGGGTACGGGAGCAGTACTTC. Encoded protein: CASKEGVREQYF.

The chain carries TRBV2 and TRBJ2-7, with TRBD1 matching over 7 bases. With V trimmed by 11 bases and J by 3 bases, 10 bases remained unmatched. The CDR3 extends over 13 amino acids. Germline values: CDR1 SNHLY, CDR2 FYNNEI. CDR3 protein: CAGSTGSLYEQYF. The CDR3, as DNA: TGTGCCGGCTCGACAGGGAGCCTCTACGAGCAGTACTTC.

This chain links TRBV19 with TRBJ1-5; D not certain. The V gene's germline CDR1 is LNHDA and CDR2 SQIVND (reference sequence). The CDR3 contains 14 residues. Trimming took 3 bases from V and 7 from J, leaving 13 bases between them. The DNA for the CDR3 is TGTGCCAGTAGTATTGTTTATCCCGACCAGCCCCAGCATTTT. It is translated as CASSIVYPDQPQHF.